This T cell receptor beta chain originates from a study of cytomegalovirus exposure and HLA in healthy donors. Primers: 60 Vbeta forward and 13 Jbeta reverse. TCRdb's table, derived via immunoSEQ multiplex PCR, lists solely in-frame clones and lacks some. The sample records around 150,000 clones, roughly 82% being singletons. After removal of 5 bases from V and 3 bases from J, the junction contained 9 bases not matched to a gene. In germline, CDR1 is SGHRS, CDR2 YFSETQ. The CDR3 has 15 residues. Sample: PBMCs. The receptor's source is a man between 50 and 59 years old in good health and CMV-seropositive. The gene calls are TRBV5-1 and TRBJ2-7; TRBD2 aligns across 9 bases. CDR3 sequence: CASSSELAGFYEQYF. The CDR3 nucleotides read TGCGCCAGCAGTTCGGAACTAGCGGGTTTCTACGAGCAGTACTTC.